This T cell receptor (beta chain) was obtained from a study of blood T cell repertoires in COVID-19. CDR1 SGHTA and CDR2 FQGNSA come from the germline V gene. The junction had 10 bases not matched to a gene; V was cut back by 5 bases and J by 5 bases. This CDR3 spans 15 amino acids. Either two negative PCRs, clearance, or symptom resolution qualified Cohort 3 donors as recovered. Data came from immunoSEQ multiplex PCR; TCRdb stores just in-frame clones and leaves some out. Of roughly 250,000 clones listed, more than 75% are singletons. The sequenced sample consisted of PBMCs or T cells enriched from blood (not recorded which). The rearrangement uses TRBV7-2 and TRBJ2-7, with 9 bases that match TRBD1. This TCR came from a woman aged 45 to 65 who had recovered from COVID-19. The CDR3 DNA reads as TGTGCCAGCAGCGCTACGGGACAGGGTTTCAACGAGCAGTACTTC. This gives the protein CASSATGQGFNEQYF.